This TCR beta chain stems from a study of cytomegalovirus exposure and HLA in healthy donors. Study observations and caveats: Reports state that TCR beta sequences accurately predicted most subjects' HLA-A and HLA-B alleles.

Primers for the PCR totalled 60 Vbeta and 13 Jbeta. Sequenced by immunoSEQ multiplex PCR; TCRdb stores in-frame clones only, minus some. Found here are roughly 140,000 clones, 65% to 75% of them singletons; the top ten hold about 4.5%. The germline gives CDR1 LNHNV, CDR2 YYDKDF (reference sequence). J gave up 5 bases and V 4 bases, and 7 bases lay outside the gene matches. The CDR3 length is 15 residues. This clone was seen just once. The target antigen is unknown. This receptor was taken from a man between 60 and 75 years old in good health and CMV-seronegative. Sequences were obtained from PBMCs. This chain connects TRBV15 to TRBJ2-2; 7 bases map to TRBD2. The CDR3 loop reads CATSNGGRGTGELFF. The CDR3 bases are TGTGCCACCAGCAACGGCGGGAGAGGAACCGGGGAGCTGTTTTTT.